The 20 T cell receptor beta chains listed next were all sequenced from one sample in a study of CD8+CD57+ T cells in acquired aplastic anemia. Patients chosen for sequencing had CD8+CD57+ cells that had expanded, as shown by flow cytometry. Profiling of TCR beta VDJ combinations and CDR3 sequences used genomic DNA as template. TCRdb used MiXCR to reprocess the reads, holding one entry per CDR3 protein. This table has some 150,000 distinct CDR3 sequences, 60% to 80% appearing once. Sequences were obtained from sorted CD4+, CD8+, or CD8+CD57+ T cells (not recorded which) from PBMCs. These receptors came from a human donor with aplastic anemia.

The chain joins TRBV10-2 to TRBJ2-7; TRBD2 agrees at 11 bases. Germline V gene data show CDR1 as WSHSY and CDR2 as SAAADI. The CDR3 runs 17 residues. Losses at the gene ends were 0 bases for V and 4 bases for J; bases not matched to a gene: 8. This CDR3 is CASSESKLAGGWYEQYF. The CDR3 DNA follows: TGCGCCAGCAGTGAGTCGAAGCTAGCGGGAGGTTGGTACGAGCAGTACTTC.

This clonotype has a count of ten or more. The chain couples TRBV2 to TRBJ1-2; D unresolved. The CDR3 runs to 16 residues. Germline values: CDR1 SNHLY, CDR2 FYNNEI. V was clipped by 2 bases and J by 3 bases, with 16 bases between them. Here the CDR3 DNA reads TGTGCCAGCAGTGAATCGGGGAGGAACCAGCACTATGGCTACACCTTC. This sequence encodes CASSESGRNQHYGYTF.

The chain carries TRBV9 and TRBJ2-1; 11 nucleotides match TRBD2. J was trimmed by 7 bases and V by 1 base; bases with no gene match: 4. Germline V CDR1 and CDR2: SGDLS, YYNGEE. The CDR3 spans 15 residues. The DNA for the CDR3 is TGTGCCAGCAGCGTAACTAGCGGGAGTATGAATGAGCAGTTCTTC. Protein: CASSVTSGSMNEQFF.

The chain is built from TRBV19 and TRBJ2-3; possible D gene TRBD1, 6 bases. Trimming removed 4 bases from V and 9 bases from J, with 23 bases in between. CDR3 size: 16 residues. Germline V gene lookup returns CDR1 LNHDA and CDR2 SQIVND (reference sequence). Written as DNA, the CDR3 is TGTGCCAGTAGTAAAGCTAGGGGGTCCCGAGGAATAACGCAGTATTTT. It encodes CASSKARGSRGITQYF.

The genes are TRBV2 and TRBJ2-7, with 8 bases aligning to TRBD2. This CDR3 is built from 13 residues. Germline-derived CDR1 and CDR2 are SNHLY and FYNNEI. With V trimmed by 7 bases and J by 2 bases, 4 bases remained unmatched. The DNA of the CDR3 is TGTGCCAGCAAGCGGGAGATCCCCTACGAGCAGTACTTC. The encoded protein is CASKREIPYEQYF.

This chain uses TRBV7-2 with TRBJ1-1; 7 bases line up with TRBD1. The V gene end was trimmed by 7 bases and the J gene end by 13 bases; junction bases not matched to a gene: 15. Germline V CDR1 and CDR2: SGHTA, FQGNSA. The CDR3 sequence is 13 residues long. CDR3 in amino acids: CASTRDRASEGFF. CDR3 coding DNA: TGTGCCAGCACCCGAGACAGGGCTAGCGAGGGTTTCTTT.

This chain uses TRBV15 with TRBJ2-1; TRBD2 agrees at 8 bases. Germline CDR1 and CDR2: LNHNV and YYDKDF (reference sequence). The V and J ends lost 6 bases and 0 bases, in that order; junction bases with no gene match: 7. This CDR3 region has 16 residues. The CDR3 sequence is CATRGTGGLSYNEQFF. CDR3 nucleotide sequence: TGTGCCACCAGGGGGACGGGGGGGCTCTCCTACAATGAGCAGTTCTTC. The complete variable domain, with remaining parts taken from reference TRBV15 and TRBJ2-1, reads DAMVIQNPRYQVTQFGKPVTLSCSQTLNHNVMYWYQQKSSQAPKLLFHYYDKDFNNEADTPDNFQSRRPNTSFCFLDIRSPGLGDTAMYLCATRGTGGLSYNEQFFGPGTRLTVL.

This clonotype has only a few counts. The chain couples TRBV12-3 or TRBV12-4 to TRBJ2-5; D call uncertain. The CDR3 loop spans 14 amino acids. The germline V and J ends were trimmed by 6 bases and 1 base, with 12 bases remaining between them. CDR3 DNA: TGTGCCAGCAGCCGGGCGTCGAGCCAAGAGACCCAGTACTTC. This encodes CASSRASSQETQYF.

This clonotype is a singleton in its sample. The genes are TRBV19 and TRBJ2-2; D call uncertain. V lost 5 bases and J lost 4, with 11 bases in between. Germline V gives CDR1 LNHDA, CDR2 SQIVND (reference sequence). This CDR3 is 14 amino acids long. CDR3 sequence (DNA): TGTGCCAGTAGTGGCGTTGGATTCACCGGGGAGCTGTTTTTT. Translated: CASSGVGFTGELFF. Variable domain in full (rest from reference TRBV19 and TRBJ2-2): DGGITQSPKYLFRKEGQNVTLSCEQNLNHDAMYWYRQDPGQGLRLIYYSQIVNDFQKGDIAEGYSVSREKKESFPLTVTSAQKNPTAFYLCASSGVGFTGELFFGEGSRLTVL.

This chain links TRBV6-4 with TRBJ1-6; 8 bases agree with TRBD1. J was trimmed by 7 bases and V by 6 bases; bases with no gene match: 8. The CDR3 runs 15 residues. Germline loops: CDR1 MRHNA, CDR2 SNTAGT. The CDR3 DNA reads as TGTGCCAGCAGCAAACGGACAGGGCTGAATTCACCCCTCCACTTT. Translation gives CASSKRTGLNSPLHF.

The rearrangement joins TRBV15 to TRBJ2-7, with D possibly TRBD2 on 6 matching bases. The V end was cut by 5 bases, the J end by 4 bases, with 12 bases between. This CDR3 region has 13 residues. Germline CDR1 and CDR2: LNHNV and YYDKDF (reference sequence). Here the CDR3 DNA reads TGTGCCACCAGCTCTCGGGGGAATTACGAGCAGTACTTC. Translating gives CATSSRGNYEQYF.

The chain's CDR3 is CASSRGGKRGSTDTQYF. CDR3 DNA: TGTGCCAGCAGCCGGGGGGGAAAGCGGGGGAGCACAGATACGCAGTATTTT. The genes are TRBV5-6 and TRBJ2-3; 8 bases line up with TRBD2. After removal of 4 bases from V and 0 bases from J, the junction contained 10 bases not matched to a gene. Looked up from germline, CDR1 is SGHDT and CDR2 is YYEEEE. The CDR3 is 17 residues long. Full variable domain (missing parts from reference TRBV5-6 and TRBJ2-3): DAGVTQSPTHLIKTRGQQVTLRCSPKSGHDTVSWYQQALGQGPQFIFQYYEEEERQRGNFPDRFSGHQFPNYSSELNVNALLLGDSALYLCASSRGGKRGSTDTQYFGPGTRLTVL.

The chain couples TRBV2 to TRBJ1-4; TRBD1 matches 10 bases. The CDR3 is 14 residues long. With 6 bases clipped from V and 6 bases from J, the junction kept 4 bases outside the gene matches. Germline assignment: CDR1 SNHLY and CDR2 FYNNEI. The chain's CDR3 is CASRKTGGDEKLFF. CDR3 DNA: TGTGCCAGCAGGAAGACAGGGGGCGATGAAAAACTGTTTTTT.

This rearrangement joins TRBV10-1 to TRBJ2-7, with a weak D call TRBD1 (6 bases). The CDR3 loop spans 12 amino acids. V lost 10 bases to trimming and J lost 6 bases, with 16 bases between them. CDR1 and CDR2 from the germline V gene are WNHNN and SYGVQD (reference sequence). The CDR3 nucleotides are TGCGCCACTGCAGTGGTGGGGGCCGAGCAGTACTTC. Its protein product is CATAVVGAEQYF.

The V and J genes are TRBV5-1 and TRBJ2-5; D gene ambiguous. Germline V gene data show CDR1 as SGHRS and CDR2 as YFSETQ. CDR3 length: 13 residues. Deletions cut 2 bases from V and 2 bases from J, with 7 bases between. The CDR3: CASSFQDQETQYF. CDR3 DNA sequence: TGCGCCAGCAGCTTCCAGGATCAAGAGACCCAGTACTTC. Looking up the rest from reference TRBV5-1 and TRBJ2-5 gives the full variable domain: KAGVTQTPRYLIKTRGQQVTLSCSPISGHRSVSWYQQTPGQGLQFLFEYFSETQRNKGNFPGRFSGRQFSNSRSEMNVSTLELGDSALYLCASSFQDQETQYFGPGTRLLVL.

The gene calls are TRBV24-1 and TRBJ2-1; TRBD2 matches 10 bases. CDR1 is KGHDR, CDR2 SFDVKD, per germline. Trimming cost V 5 bases and J 7 bases; bases outside gene matches: 4. CDR3 length: 14 amino acids. CDR3 DNA: TGTGCCACCAGTGGAGCGGGGGGGCCTAATGAGCAGTTCTTC. Translation: CATSGAGGPNEQFF.

The chain employs TRBV20-1 and TRBJ2-7, with D perhaps TRBD1 (5 bases). The CDR3 is 17 amino acids. The V end was cut by 0 bases, the J end by 6 bases, with 24 bases between. The V gene's germline CDR1 is DFQATT and CDR2 SNEGSKA (reference sequence). In DNA, the CDR3 is TGCAGTGCTAGAGATATCGGCCAGGGCAGGTTAGTAGGCGAGCAGTACTTC. It is translated as CSARDIGQGRLVGEQYF.

The chain couples TRBV19 to TRBJ2-1, with 8 positions matching TRBD1. The V segment lost 5 bases and the J segment 7 bases; nucleotides outside the gene matches: 4. The CDR3 covers 13 residues. Germline V gene sequence: CDR1 LNHDA, CDR2 SQIVND (reference sequence). CDR3 in DNA: TGTGCCAGTAGTGGACAGGGTTGGAATGAGCAGTTCTTC. Translating it yields CASSGQGWNEQFF.

The chain combines TRBV10-3 with TRBJ2-7; tentatively, D is TRBD2 (5 bases). V lost 0 bases and J lost 2, with 11 bases in between. Germline assignment: CDR1 ENHRY and CDR2 SYGVKD. The CDR3 totals 15 residues. The CDR3 coding sequence is TGTGCCATCAGTGAGTCGCTGGGGAGCCCCTACGAGCAGTACTTC. This gives the protein CAISESLGSPYEQYF.

V usage is TRBV7-2 and J usage is TRBJ1-3, with unresolved D. CDR1 and CDR2 from the germline V gene are SGHTA and FQGNSA. The V gene lost 3 bases and the J gene lost 8 bases, with 8 bases spanning the gap. The CDR3 loop spans 12 amino acids. CDR3 in DNA: TGTGCCAGCAGCTTTGTTCCGGACACCATATATTTT. Residues: CASSFVPDTIYF.